A single sample gave rise to the 14 T cell receptor beta chains below, sequenced in a study of shared clonotypes between healthy human individuals. TCRdb keeps only in-frame clones here, not all; method: immunoSEQ multiplex PCR. Here the sample spans around 1,900,000 clones, over 85% being singletons. CD45RO-negative, CCR7-positively selected cells formed the naive CD8 fraction, excluding terminally differentiated effector memory CD45RA+ cells. Material: naive CD8+ T cells from PBMCs. All receptors come from a man younger than 30 in good health. Some clones in this sample may be carry-over from other donors' samples.

The chain combines TRBV2 with TRBJ1-1, with D perhaps TRBD1 (5 bases). CDR3 length: 13 residues. Trimming removed 8 bases at V and 13 bases at J, with 23 bases between. Germline CDR1 and CDR2: SNHLY and FYNNEI. DNA for the CDR3: TGTGCCAGCGATCAGGGCGATTTGGGCGGGGGTTTCTTT. It specifies CASDQGDLGGGFF. The full variable domain, rest sourced from reference TRBV2 and TRBJ1-1, is EPEVTQTPSHQVTQMGQEVILRCVPISNHLYFYWYRQILGQKVEFLVSFYNNEISEKSEIFDDQFSVERPDGSNFTLKIRSTKLEDSAMYFCASDQGDLGGGFFGQGTRLTVV.

In DNA, the CDR3 is TGTGCCAGCAGCAACACTAGACGGAGGGAGCAGTACTTC. Translated: CASSNTRRREQYF. The chain carries TRBV13 and TRBJ2-7, with D possibly matching TRBD2 (5 bases). CDR3 length: 13 residues. In germline, CDR1 is PRHDT, CDR2 FYEKMQ (reference sequence). Trimming removed 5 bases from V and 7 bases from J, with 15 bases in between.

The chain couples TRBV9 to TRBJ1-2; 8 bases are shared with TRBD1. The CDR3 length is 17 residues. With 3 bases clipped from V and 2 bases from J, the junction kept 12 bases outside the gene matches. Germline V gene data show CDR1 as SGDLS and CDR2 as YYNGEE. The CDR3 bases are TGTGCCAGCAGCGAACTACGAGGACAGGGTACCAACTATGGCTACACCTTC. This translates into CASSELRGQGTNYGYTF. The whole variable domain, remainder taken from reference TRBV9 and TRBJ1-2, is DSGVTQTPKHLITATGQRVTLRCSPRSGDLSVYWYQQSLDQGLQFLIQYYNGEERAKGNILERFSAQQFPDLHSELNLSSLELGDSALYFCASSELRGQGTNYGYTFGSGTRLTVV.

The rearrangement links TRBV29-1 to TRBJ1-2; no firm D call. The CDR3 runs to 12 residues. Trimming took off 4 bases at V and 7 bases at J, with 13 bases between the two ends. Germline V gene sequence: CDR1 SQVTM, CDR2 ANQGSEA. CDR3 DNA: TGCAGCGTTGTTATGGAAATACCTGGCTACACCTTC. It yields the protein CSVVMEIPGYTF.

The gene calls are TRBV6-1 and TRBJ1-4; D ambiguous. The germline V gene encodes CDR1 MNHNS and CDR2 SASEGT. The CDR3 has 15 amino acids. Trimming removed 5 bases at V and 5 bases at J, with 15 bases between. The CDR3 here is CASSPNRRSNEKLFF. The CDR3, as DNA: TGTGCCAGCAGTCCAAACCGACGGTCCAATGAAAAACTGTTTTTT.

This chain uses TRBV18 with TRBJ1-1; no reliable D call. The CDR3 sequence is 14 residues long. Germline lookup yields CDR1 KGHSH and CDR2 LQKENI. V was trimmed by 6 bases and J by 2 bases, leaving 13 bases between them. The CDR3 nucleotides are TGTGCCAGCTCCCCAACCCGACCCAACACTGAAGCTTTCTTT. This encodes CASSPTRPNTEAFF.

The chain joins TRBV7-9 to TRBJ2-1; 10 bases align to TRBD2. CDR3 length equals 16 residues. Per the germline V gene, CDR1 is SEHNR and CDR2 is FQNEAQ (reference sequence). Trimming cost V 1 base and J 2 bases; bases outside gene matches: 2. The CDR3 coding sequence is TGTGCCAGCAGCTTAGGGCTAGCGGGAGCCTACAATGAGCAGTTCTTC. It is translated as CASSLGLAGAYNEQFF.

The rearrangement joins TRBV19 to TRBJ1-5; possibly TRBD1 for D (5 bases). Germline CDR1 reads LNHDA; CDR2 reads SQIVND (reference sequence). The ends were cut back, 9 bases at V and 5 bases at J, with 17 bases in the middle. This CDR3 region has 14 residues. CDR3 loop: CASLPPAGDQPQHF. The CDR3 bases are TGTGCCAGCCTCCCTCCGGCGGGGGATCAGCCCCAGCATTTT.

The V gene is TRBV10-3, the J gene TRBJ2-3, with 8 positions matching TRBD2. Germline V CDR1 and CDR2: ENHRY, SYGVKD. V was pared by 2 bases and J by 4 bases, with 5 bases of the junction left unmatched. The CDR3 sequence is 15 residues long. Here the CDR3 DNA reads TGTGCCATCAGTGAGAAGCGGGAGAGCTCAGATACGCAGTATTTT. It yields the protein CAISEKRESSDTQYF.

This clone was picked up one time. This sequence joins TRBV5-4 and TRBJ1-6; 9 positions match TRBD1. V gave up 3 bases and J gave up 9 bases; unmatched junction bases: 10. Germline values: CDR1 SGHNT, CDR2 YYREEE (reference sequence). The CDR3 is made up of 16 amino acids. CDR3 protein: CASSSTQQGAGSPLHF. The CDR3 coding sequence is TGTGCCAGCAGCTCGACCCAACAGGGGGCTGGTTCACCCCTCCACTTT.

This clone appeared a single time. The chain combines TRBV11-1 with TRBJ2-3; TRBD2 matches 7 bases. V trimming: 7 bases; J trimming: 4 bases; junction bases outside the gene matches: 11. Germline V gene data show CDR1 as SGHAT and CDR2 as FQDESV (reference sequence). The CDR3 is 15 amino acids. The CDR3 is CASNGAERDADTQYF. CDR3 bases: TGTGCCAGCAACGGAGCGGAGCGGGACGCAGATACGCAGTATTTT.

This clone was seen only once. The J gene is TRBJ2-1, the V gene TRBV11-2; D is ambiguous. The CDR3 extends over 14 amino acids. Germline CDR1 reads SGHAT; CDR2 reads FQNNGV. V gave up 7 bases and J gave up 8 bases, with 18 bases separating them. This CDR3 reads CASTYRDRVDEQFF. The CDR3 DNA sequence: TGTGCCAGCACCTATAGAGATAGGGTTGATGAGCAGTTCTTC.

The rearrangement links TRBV2 to TRBJ2-1, with 8 bases aligning to TRBD2. The ends lost 3 bases at V and 8 bases at J; junction bases unmatched: 9. The CDR3 sequence is 15 residues long. The germline gives CDR1 SNHLY, CDR2 FYNNEI. The CDR3 loop is CASSDTGGPLDEQFF. The CDR3 region has the DNA TGTGCCAGCAGTGACACGGGAGGGCCCCTCGATGAGCAGTTCTTC.

The chain is built from TRBV4-3 and TRBJ2-7; D is perhaps TRBD2 (5 bases). Trimming pared 0 bases from V and 2 bases from J, leaving 14 bases between. The CDR3 spans 16 residues. The germline gives CDR1 LGHNA, CDR2 YSLEER. This CDR3 reads CASSQDLDGEPYEQYF. CDR3 coding DNA: TGCGCCAGCAGCCAAGATTTGGACGGGGAACCCTACGAGCAGTACTTC.